The clone carrying this T cell receptor beta chain occurred a few times. Its antigen is unidentified. TCRdb recomputed calls from the 5' RACE reads with MiXCR, one row per CDR3 protein. This sample has approximately 220,000 distinct CDR3 sequences, with 10% found just once. CDR1 and CDR2 (germline): SGHTA, FQGTGA. CDR3 length: 15 amino acids. V was trimmed by 5 bases and J by 2 bases, leaving 13 bases between them. The record originates from a study of CD8 T cells in ankylosing spondylitis. Study-level findings and limits: Reports of some motif variants in reactive arthritis synovial fluid and blood predate this one. The authors reported significant enrichment of disease-linked clones in matched ankylosing spondylitis synovial fluid.

The sequence was collected from a male donor with ankylosing spondylitis or in good health (not recorded which). The sample was blood, either unsorted or a sorted T cell fraction (not recorded which). The chain has TRBV7-3 and TRBJ1-5; TRBD1 is a possible D gene (6 bases). The CDR3 reads CASSETGLGNQPQHF. In DNA, the CDR3 is TGTGCCAGCAGCGAGACAGGACTCGGCAATCAGCCCCAGCATTTT.